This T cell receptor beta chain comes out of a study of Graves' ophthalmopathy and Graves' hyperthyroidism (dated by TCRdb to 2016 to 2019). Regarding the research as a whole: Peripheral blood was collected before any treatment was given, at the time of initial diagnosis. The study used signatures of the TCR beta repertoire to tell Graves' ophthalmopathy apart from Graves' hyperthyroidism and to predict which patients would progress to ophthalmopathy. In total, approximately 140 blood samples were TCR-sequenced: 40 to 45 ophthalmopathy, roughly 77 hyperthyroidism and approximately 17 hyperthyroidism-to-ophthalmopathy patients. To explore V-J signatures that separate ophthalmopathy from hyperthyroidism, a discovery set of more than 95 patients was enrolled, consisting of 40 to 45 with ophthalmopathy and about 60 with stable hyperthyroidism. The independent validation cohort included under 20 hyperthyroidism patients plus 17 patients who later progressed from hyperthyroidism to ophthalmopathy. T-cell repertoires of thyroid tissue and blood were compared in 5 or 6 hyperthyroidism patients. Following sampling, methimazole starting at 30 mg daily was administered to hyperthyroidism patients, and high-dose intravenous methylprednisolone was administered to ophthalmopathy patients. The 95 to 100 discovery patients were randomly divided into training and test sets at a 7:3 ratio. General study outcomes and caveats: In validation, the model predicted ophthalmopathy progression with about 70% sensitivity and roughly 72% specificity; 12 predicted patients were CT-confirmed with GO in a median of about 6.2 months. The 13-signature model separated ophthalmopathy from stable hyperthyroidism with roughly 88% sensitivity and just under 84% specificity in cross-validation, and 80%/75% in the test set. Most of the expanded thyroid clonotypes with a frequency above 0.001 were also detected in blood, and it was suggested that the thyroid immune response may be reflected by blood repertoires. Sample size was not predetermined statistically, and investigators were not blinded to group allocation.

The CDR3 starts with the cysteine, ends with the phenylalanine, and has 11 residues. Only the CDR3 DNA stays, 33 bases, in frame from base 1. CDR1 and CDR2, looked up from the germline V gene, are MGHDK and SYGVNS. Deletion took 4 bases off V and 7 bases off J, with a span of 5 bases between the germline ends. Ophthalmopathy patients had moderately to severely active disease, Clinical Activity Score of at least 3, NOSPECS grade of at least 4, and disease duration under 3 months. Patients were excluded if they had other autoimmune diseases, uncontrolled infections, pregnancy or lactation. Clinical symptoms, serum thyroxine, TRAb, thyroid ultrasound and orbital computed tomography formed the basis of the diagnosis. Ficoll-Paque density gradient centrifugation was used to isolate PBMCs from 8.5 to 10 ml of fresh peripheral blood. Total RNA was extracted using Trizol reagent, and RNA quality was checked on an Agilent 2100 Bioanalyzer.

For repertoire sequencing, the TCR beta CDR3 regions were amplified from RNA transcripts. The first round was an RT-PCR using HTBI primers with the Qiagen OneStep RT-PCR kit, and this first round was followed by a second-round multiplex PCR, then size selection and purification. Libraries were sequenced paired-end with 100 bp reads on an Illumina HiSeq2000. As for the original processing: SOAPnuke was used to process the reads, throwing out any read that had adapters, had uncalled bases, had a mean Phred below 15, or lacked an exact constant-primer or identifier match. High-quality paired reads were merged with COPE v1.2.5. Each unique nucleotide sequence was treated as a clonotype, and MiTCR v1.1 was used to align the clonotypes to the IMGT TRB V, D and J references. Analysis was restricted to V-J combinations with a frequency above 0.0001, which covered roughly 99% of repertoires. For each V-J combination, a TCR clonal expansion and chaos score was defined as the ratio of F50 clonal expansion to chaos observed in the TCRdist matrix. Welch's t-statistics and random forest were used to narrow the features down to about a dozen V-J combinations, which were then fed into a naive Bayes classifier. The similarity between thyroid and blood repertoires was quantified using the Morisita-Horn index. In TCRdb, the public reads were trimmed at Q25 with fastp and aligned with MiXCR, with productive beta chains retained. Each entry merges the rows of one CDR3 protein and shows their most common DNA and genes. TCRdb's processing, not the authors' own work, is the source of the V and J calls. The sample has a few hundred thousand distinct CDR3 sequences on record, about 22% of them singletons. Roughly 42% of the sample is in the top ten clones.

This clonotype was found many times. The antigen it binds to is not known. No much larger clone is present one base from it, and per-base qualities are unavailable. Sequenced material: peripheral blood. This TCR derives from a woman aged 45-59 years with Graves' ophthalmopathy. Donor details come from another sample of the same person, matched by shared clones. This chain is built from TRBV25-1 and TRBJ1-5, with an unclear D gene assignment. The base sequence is TGTGCCAGCAGTGCGTGGCAGCCCCAGCATTTT. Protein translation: CASSAWQPQHF.